This T cell receptor (beta chain) was observed in a study of blood T cell repertoires in COVID-19. Participants had their cohort set by participant-reported clinical history. The recovered donors of Cohort 3 showed two negative PCRs, clearance, or symptom resolution. CDR3 length equals 16 residues. From germline, CDR1 is MNHEY and CDR2 SMNVEV (reference sequence). Trimming cost V 2 bases and J 3 bases, with 14 bases left between them. Repertoires were generated with immunoSEQ multiplex PCR, while TCRdb's copy carries only in-frame clones and drops some. This sample has around 290,000 clones, with 88% found just once.

This clonotype was obtained from a woman younger than 45 who had recovered from COVID-19. The chain is built from TRBV27 and TRBJ1-5; D perhaps matches TRBD1 (6 bases). Sequenced sample: PBMCs or T cells enriched from blood (not recorded which). This CDR3 reads CASSLTWTGHNQPQHF. In DNA form, the CDR3 reads TGTGCCAGCAGTTTAACTTGGACGGGACACAATCAGCCCCAGCATTTT.